Following are 18 T cell receptor beta chains from one sample sequenced in a study of T cell changes during pregnancy in multiple sclerosis. The assay was immunoSEQ multiplex PCR, and TCRdb's table has in-frame clones only and misses some. The sample consists of almost 20,000 clones, just over 85% of them appearing once. The sequences come from CD8+ T cells from peripheral blood mononuclear cells, collected in the third trimester of pregnancy. These receptors all stem from a female donor in good health, enrolled as a control in a pregnancy study.

The genes are TRBV4-3 and TRBJ1-5; D not resolved. V lost 0 bases to trimming and J lost 4 bases, with 10 bases between them. In germline, CDR1 is LGHNA, CDR2 YSLEER. The length of the CDR3 is 15 residues. The DNA of the CDR3 is TGCGCCAGCAGCCAAGACGACGGAGTAAATCAGCCCCAGCATTTT. It encodes CASSQDDGVNQPQHF.

This chain links TRBV9 with TRBJ2-1, with a tentative D call TRBD2 (7 bases). Germline V gene data show CDR1 as SGDLS and CDR2 as YYNGEE. This CDR3 is built from 14 residues. The ends were cut back, 6 bases at V and 5 bases at J, with 15 bases in the middle. As DNA, the CDR3 is TGTGCCAGCACGGGGGGCCGGCCTAACAATGAGCAGTTCTTC. Protein product: CASTGGRPNNEQFF.

The chain joins TRBV29-1 to TRBJ2-5, with D perhaps matching TRBD1 (5 bases). The CDR3 covers 17 residues. V lost 7 bases, J lost 2 bases, and 26 bases lay in between. Germline CDR1 is SQVTM and CDR2 is ANQGSEA. The CDR3 region is CSARSDAAGIIQETQYF. The CDR3 region has the DNA TGCAGCGCCAGATCCGATGCTGCAGGGATTATACAAGAGACCCAGTACTTC.

The chain couples TRBV2 to TRBJ2-5; TRBD2 aligns across 13 bases. The V gene's germline CDR1 is SNHLY and CDR2 FYNNEI. V shed 4 bases and J 5 bases; nucleotides not matched to a gene: 4. CDR3 length: 15 amino acids. The CDR3 loop is CASSGVTSGGETQYF. The CDR3, as DNA: TGTGCCAGCAGTGGGGTGACTAGCGGGGGGGAGACCCAGTACTTC.

The chain carries TRBV6-5 and TRBJ2-3; 7 bases align to TRBD1. Germline trimming cut 0 bases from V and 3 bases from J; bases unmatched to any gene: 3. Germline V gene lookup returns CDR1 MNHEY and CDR2 SVGAGI. This CDR3 is built from 15 residues. CDR3 nucleotide sequence: TGTGCCAGCAGTTACTCCGGCAGGGGGACAGATACGCAGTATTTT. Amino acids: CASSYSGRGTDTQYF.

The V gene is TRBV4-1, the J gene TRBJ2-2; TRBD2 matches 8 bases. Germline V lookup: CDR1 MGHRA, CDR2 YSYEKL. J was trimmed by 5 bases and V by 2 bases; bases with no gene match: 7. The CDR3 has 16 residues. CDR3 in DNA: TGCGCCAGCAGCCAACCACCGGGACTAGTGACCGGGGAGCTGTTTTTT. The encoded protein is CASSQPPGLVTGELFF.

This chain joins TRBV9 and TRBJ1-2; TRBD1 might be the D (6 bases). Per germline, CDR1 SGDLS and CDR2 YYNGEE. Trimming removed 2 bases at V and 6 bases at J, with 23 bases between. This CDR3 region has 17 residues. The DNA of the CDR3 is TGTGCCAGCAGCGTCCCAGGCGAGACAGGCTTTGAGGATGGCTACACCTTC. It specifies CASSVPGETGFEDGYTF.

The V call is TRBV7-9, the J call TRBJ1-1; D may be TRBD1 (5 bases). V was cut by 5 bases and J by 3 bases, with 7 bases left in between. This CDR3 comprises 12 residues. Germline V gene data show CDR1 as SEHNR and CDR2 as FQNEAQ (reference sequence). The CDR3 loop is CASSPRDTEAFF. The CDR3 DNA is TGTGCCAGCAGCCCCAGGGACACTGAAGCTTTCTTT.

This clone has only a few counts. The chain has TRBV4-3 and TRBJ2-1; 8 nucleotides align to TRBD2. Germline V gene lookup returns CDR1 LGHNA and CDR2 YSLEER. J gave up 6 bases and V 0 bases, and 10 bases lay outside the gene matches. This CDR3 contains 17 residues. CDR3 sequence reads: CASSQDPTGGPINEQFF. The DNA of the CDR3 is TGCGCCAGCAGCCAAGATCCGACGGGGGGGCCAATCAATGAGCAGTTCTTC.

The rearrangement uses TRBV7-8 and TRBJ1-1, with D perhaps matching TRBD1 (6 bases). Trimming shortened V by 3 bases and J by 6 bases, and 14 bases separated the two germline ends. The CDR3 consists of 14 residues. Germline-derived CDR1 and CDR2 are SGHVS and FQNEAQ. The CDR3 DNA follows: TGTGCCAGCAGCTTGCAGGGGATTCGCGCTGAAGCTTTCTTT. Translation gives CASSLQGIRAEAFF.

J is TRBJ2-3 and V is TRBV9; 14 nucleotides agree with TRBD2. The trim removed 4 bases at V and 2 bases at J, leaving 9 bases unmatched. Germline CDR1 and CDR2: SGDLS and YYNGEE. The CDR3 totals 18 residues. CDR3 residues: CASSPGTSGGLYTDTQYF. CDR3 sequence (DNA): TGTGCCAGCAGCCCCGGGACTAGCGGGGGTCTGTACACAGATACGCAGTATTTT.

V and J are TRBV5-1 and TRBJ1-6; 7 bases align to TRBD1. The CDR3 totals 16 residues. In germline, CDR1 is SGHRS, CDR2 YFSETQ. With 6 bases clipped from V and 0 bases from J, the junction kept 6 bases outside the gene matches. CDR3 DNA sequence: TGCGCCAGCAAGGACAGGACGAGCTCCTATAATTCACCCCTCCACTTT. Translated, it gives CASKDRTSSYNSPLHF.

The chain links TRBV6-1 to TRBJ1-2; no definite D call. The germline V and J ends were trimmed by 1 base and 4 bases, with 10 bases remaining between them. The CDR3 totals 14 residues. Germline-derived CDR1 and CDR2 are MNHNS and SASEGT. For the CDR3, the DNA is TGTGCCAGCAGTGAAGGAGGGAAAGGCTATGGCTACACCTTC. It codes for CASSEGGKGYGYTF.

V usage is TRBV4-2 and J usage is TRBJ1-5, with a possible D match to TRBD1 (6 bases). With 1 base removed from V and 4 bases from J, the gap between germline ends came to 17 bases. CDR3 length: 17 residues. The V gene's germline CDR1 is LGHNA and CDR2 YNFKEQ. CDR3 in amino acids: CASSQGGEGEGNQPQHF. In DNA, the CDR3 is TGTGCCAGCAGCCAAGGTGGGGAGGGGGAAGGGAATCAGCCCCAGCATTTT.

This chain's CDR3 is CSVDSDTGVYGYTF. The CDR3 DNA follows: TGCAGCGTCGACTCAGATACGGGGGTTTATGGCTACACCTTC. The V gene is TRBV29-1, the J gene TRBJ1-2; possible D gene TRBD1, 5 bases. The CDR3 is 14 amino acids. The V gene lost 6 bases and the J gene lost 5 bases, with 19 bases spanning the gap. Germline lookup yields CDR1 SQVTM and CDR2 ANQGSEA.

V is TRBV28 and J is TRBJ1-2; D might be TRBD1 (6 bases). The CDR3 runs to 15 residues. Germline V gene data show CDR1 as MDHEN and CDR2 as SYDVKM. V dropped 3 bases and J dropped 0 bases, with 11 bases sitting between them. In DNA, the CDR3 is TGTGCCAGCAGTTTGGTGGGGGCACCTAACTATGGCTACACCTTC. Residues: CASSLVGAPNYGYTF.

This chain joins TRBV6-1 and TRBJ1-2; D is unresolved. Trimming took off 8 bases at V and 4 bases at J, with 11 bases between the two ends. The CDR3 covers 12 residues. CDR1 is MNHNS and CDR2 is SASEGT in the germline V gene. CDR3 sequence: CASADGVYGYTF. The CDR3 bases are TGTGCCAGCGCCGACGGAGTCTATGGCTACACCTTC.

A remark on this clone: At the DNA level, this CDR3 is encoded by other sequences in the same sample as well. The J gene is TRBJ1-2, the V gene TRBV7-9; TRBD1 aligns across 7 bases. Germline V CDR1 and CDR2: SEHNR, FQNEAQ (reference sequence). V lost 1 base, J lost 6 bases, and 5 bases stayed unmatched. The CDR3 is 14 amino acids. The CDR3, as DNA: TGTGCCAGCAGCTTAGACAGGGGACGGGATGGCTACACCTTC. As protein: CASSLDRGRDGYTF.